This note documents a single T cell receptor beta chain sequence. This specimen belongs to a study of blood T cell repertoires in COVID-19. As for the study in general: Samples came from the United States, Italy and Spain, spanning acute and convalescent COVID-19. Sample material is recorded as cDNA or gDNA derived from T cells, B-cell-depleted T cells, or PBMCs.

Original processing notes: Using reference gene primer amplification, nucleated cell counts were estimated. TCRdb's copy holds only in-frame clones and misses some; the assay was immunoSEQ multiplex PCR. The V and J calls and clone size are taken from that table; D and trimming were inferred from the DNA. The repertoire holds roughly 150,000 clones, with 90% as singletons. The CDR3 spans 15 residues. Deletions cut 3 bases from V and 4 bases from J, with 14 bases between. Per the germline V gene, CDR1 is SGHTS and CDR2 is YDEGEE. The TCR was taken from a man aged 55-75 years with active or convalescent COVID-19. Sample: peripheral blood. The chain couples TRBV5-8 to TRBJ2-1, with a weak D call TRBD1 (6 bases). For the CDR3, the DNA is TGTGCCAGCAGCTCACAGGGTTTACTTTACAATGAGCAGTTCTTC. Its protein product is CASSSQGLLYNEQFF.